A single sample is the source of the 7 T cell receptor beta chains below, sequenced in a study of beta chain features in type 1 diabetes. Expressed TCRB transcripts were sequenced because the entire RNA isolate underwent reverse transcription. Assay used: immunoSEQ multiplex PCR; TCRdb lists only in-frame clones, some missing. The table lists more than 300,000 clones, around 10% of them singletons. Study conclusions and caveats: Type 1 diabetes patients had TCRB CDR3s that were shorter (moderately but significantly so) in all four CD4+ subsets.

These TCRs are of unknown antigen specificity. Sequenced sample: central memory CD4+ T cells from blood. The source of these receptors is a man aged 30-40 years with type 1 diabetes.

This clone was seen only once. This chain connects TRBV19 to TRBJ1-5; D is possibly TRBD1 (5 bases). The CDR3 sequence is 14 residues long. The germline gives CDR1 LNHDA, CDR2 SQIVND (reference sequence). V shed 3 bases and J shed 5 bases, with 11 bases lying between them. The CDR3 reads CASSIGAEYQPQHF. The CDR3 DNA follows: TGTGCCAGTAGTATCGGGGCAGAGTATCAGCCCCAGCATTTT. Drawing the rest from reference TRBV19 and TRBJ1-5, the complete variable domain is DGGITQSPKYLFRKEGQNVTLSCEQNLNHDAMYWYRQDPGQGLRLIYYSQIVNDFQKGDIAEGYSVSREKKESFPLTVTSAQKNPTAFYLCASSIGAEYQPQHFGDGTRLSIL.

This clone occurred many times. The chain links TRBV7-9 to TRBJ2-1; D uncertain. Between the trimmed V and J ends, which lost 5 bases and 0 bases, there was a span of 5 bases. The CDR3 extends over 13 amino acids. The germline V gene encodes CDR1 SEHNR and CDR2 FQNEAQ (reference sequence). The DNA for the CDR3 is TGTGCCAGCAGCCCGAGCTCCTACAATGAGCAGTTCTTC. It specifies CASSPSSYNEQFF.

In this sample, this clone turned up many times. The V call is TRBV28, the J call TRBJ2-1; TRBD1 aligns across 10 bases. Germline CDR1 reads MDHEN; CDR2 reads SYDVKM. Losses at the gene ends were 7 bases for V and 4 bases for J; bases not matched to a gene: 7. The CDR3 totals 15 residues. CDR3 sequence reads: CASTVRTGGYNEQFF. The CDR3 DNA is TGTGCCAGCACCGTAAGGACAGGGGGATACAATGAGCAGTTCTTC.

The chain is built from TRBV5-4 and TRBJ2-3; unclear D gene. The CDR3 runs 12 residues. Germline-derived CDR1 and CDR2 are SGHNT and YYREEE (reference sequence). V lost 4 bases and J lost 5, with 8 bases in between. DNA of the CDR3: TGTGCCAGCAGCCAAGAGCTAGATACGCAGTATTTT. This encodes CASSQELDTQYF.

This clone was recorded a few times. This sequence joins TRBV7-2 and TRBJ1-3; D remains ambiguous. This CDR3 region has 19 residues. V lost 4 bases to trimming and J lost 0 bases, with 22 bases between them. The germline V gene has CDR1 SGHTA and CDR2 FQGNSA. The CDR3 is CASSSPRLDGLSSGNTIYF. The CDR3 nucleotides are TGTGCCAGCAGCTCACCGAGACTGGACGGACTCAGCTCTGGAAACACCATATATTTT. The full variable domain, in which reference TRBV7-2 and TRBJ1-3 provide the parts outside the CDR3, is GAGVSQSPSNKVTEKGKDVELRCDPISGHTALYWYRQSLGQGLEFLIYFQGNSAPDKSGLPSDRFSAERTGGSVSTLTIQRTQQEDSAVYLCASSSPRLDGLSSGNTIYFGEGSWLTVV.

The chain combines TRBV5-1 with TRBJ2-7; the D gene is possibly TRBD1 (6 bases). This CDR3 spans 14 amino acids. Trimming shortened V by 4 bases and J by 4 bases, and 15 bases separated the two germline ends. Germline V gene data show CDR1 as SGHRS and CDR2 as YFSETQ. CDR3 sequence reads: CASSNPRGRYEQYF. In DNA, the CDR3 is TGCGCCAGCAGCAACCCCAGGGGTCGGTACGAGCAGTACTTC.

This clone was observed a few times. V is TRBV19 and J is TRBJ2-7, with D possibly matching TRBD1 (5 bases). V gave up 6 bases and J gave up 3 bases, with 6 bases separating them. The germline V gene encodes CDR1 LNHDA and CDR2 SQIVND (reference sequence). The CDR3 is 11 amino acids. The CDR3 sequence is CASSDSYEQYF. Written as DNA, the CDR3 is TGTGCCAGTAGCGACAGCTACGAGCAGTACTTC.